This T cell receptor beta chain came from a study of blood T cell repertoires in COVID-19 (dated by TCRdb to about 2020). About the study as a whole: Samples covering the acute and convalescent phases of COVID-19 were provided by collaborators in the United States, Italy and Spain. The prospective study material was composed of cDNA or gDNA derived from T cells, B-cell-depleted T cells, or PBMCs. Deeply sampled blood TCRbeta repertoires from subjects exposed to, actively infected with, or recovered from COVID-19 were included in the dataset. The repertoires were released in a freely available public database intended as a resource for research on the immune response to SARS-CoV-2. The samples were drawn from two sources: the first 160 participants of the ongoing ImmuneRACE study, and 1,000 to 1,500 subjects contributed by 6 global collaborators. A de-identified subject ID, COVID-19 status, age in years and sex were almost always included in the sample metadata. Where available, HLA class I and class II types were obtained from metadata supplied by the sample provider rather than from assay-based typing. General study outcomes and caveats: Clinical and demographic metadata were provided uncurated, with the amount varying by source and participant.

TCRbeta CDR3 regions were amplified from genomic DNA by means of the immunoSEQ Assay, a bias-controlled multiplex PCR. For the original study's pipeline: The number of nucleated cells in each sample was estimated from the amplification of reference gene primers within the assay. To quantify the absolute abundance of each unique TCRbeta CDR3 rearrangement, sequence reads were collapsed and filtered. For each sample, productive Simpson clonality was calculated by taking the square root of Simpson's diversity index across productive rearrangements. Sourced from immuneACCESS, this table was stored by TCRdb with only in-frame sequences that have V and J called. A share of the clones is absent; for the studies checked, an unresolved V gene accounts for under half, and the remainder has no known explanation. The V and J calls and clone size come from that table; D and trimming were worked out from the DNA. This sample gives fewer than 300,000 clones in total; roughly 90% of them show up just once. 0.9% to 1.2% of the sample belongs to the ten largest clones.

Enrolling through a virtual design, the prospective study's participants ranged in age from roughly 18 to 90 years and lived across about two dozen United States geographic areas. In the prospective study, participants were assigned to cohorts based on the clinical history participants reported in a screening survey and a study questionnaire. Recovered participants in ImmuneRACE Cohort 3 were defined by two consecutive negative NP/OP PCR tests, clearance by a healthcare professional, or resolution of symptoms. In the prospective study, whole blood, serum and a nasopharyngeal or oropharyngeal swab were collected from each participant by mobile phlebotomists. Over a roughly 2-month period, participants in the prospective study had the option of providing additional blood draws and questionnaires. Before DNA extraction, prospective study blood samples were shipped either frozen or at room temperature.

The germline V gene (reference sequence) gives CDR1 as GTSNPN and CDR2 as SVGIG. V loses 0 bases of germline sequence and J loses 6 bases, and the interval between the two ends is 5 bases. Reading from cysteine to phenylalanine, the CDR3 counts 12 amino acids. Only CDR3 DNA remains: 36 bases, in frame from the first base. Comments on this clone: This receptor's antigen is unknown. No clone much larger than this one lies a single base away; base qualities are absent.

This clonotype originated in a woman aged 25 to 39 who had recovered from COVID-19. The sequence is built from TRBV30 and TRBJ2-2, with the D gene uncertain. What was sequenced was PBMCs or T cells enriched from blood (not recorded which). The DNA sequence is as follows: TGTGCCTGGAGTGTATCGGCCGGGGAGCTGTTTTTT. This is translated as CAWSVSAGELFF.